This T cell receptor beta chain was identified in a study of chemoradiotherapy in HPV16-positive cancers. Study-wide results and limits: During treatment, candidate HPV-specific clones and E7-related motifs expanded in tumor.

The repertoire was sequenced with immunoSEQ multiplex PCR; TCRdb's copy has only in-frame clones and lacks some. Of more than 4,000 clones listed, about 91% are singletons. Trimming left V 4 bases short and J 1 base short, with 10 bases between. Per the germline V gene, CDR1 is SGHVS and CDR2 is FNYEAQ. The length of the CDR3 is 14 residues. A note on this clone: Its antigen remains unknown.

The TCR originated in a human donor with HPV-associated anogenital cancer. The specimen comprised tumor tissue, sampled from a patient who underwent chemoradiotherapy. The chain has TRBV7-6 and TRBJ1-1; no clear D. The CDR3 sequence: CASSSYAQNTEAFF. In DNA, the CDR3 is TGTGCCAGCAGCTCCTATGCACAGAACACTGAAGCTTTCTTT.